One sample yielded the 27 T cell receptor beta chains listed below, sequenced in a study of blood T cell repertoires in COVID-19. Sequenced by immunoSEQ multiplex PCR; TCRdb stores in-frame clones only, minus some. Of roughly 150,000 clones listed, approximately 79% are singletons. The sample was peripheral blood. The source of these receptors is a man aged 50 to 60 with active or convalescent COVID-19.

The V call is TRBV12-3 or TRBV12-4, the J call TRBJ1-1; D ambiguous. There are 13 residues in the CDR3. V gave up 4 bases and J gave up 5 bases, with 11 bases separating them. DNA of the CDR3: TGTGCCAGCAGTTCACTGGAGGGAACTGAAGCTTTCTTT. Protein product: CASSSLEGTEAFF.

The chain has TRBV2 and TRBJ2-7, with 10 bases aligning to TRBD1. The CDR3 consists of 14 residues. With V trimmed by 10 bases and J by 2 bases, 8 bases remained unmatched. The germline V gene encodes CDR1 SNHLY and CDR2 FYNNEI. The CDR3 DNA reads TGTGCCACCACCCGGGGGACAGGGGCCTACGAGCAGTACTTC. Translating it yields CATTRGTGAYEQYF.

CDR3 nucleotides: TGTGCCAACCCGCAGGGGAACACCGGGGAGCTGTTTTTT. It yields the protein CANPQGNTGELFF. The chain links TRBV7-9 to TRBJ2-2; possibly TRBD1 for D (5 bases). Germline-derived CDR1 and CDR2 are SEHNR and FQNEAQ (reference sequence). V gave up 10 bases and J gave up 1 base, with 10 bases separating them. CDR3 length: 13 amino acids. Full variable domain (missing parts from reference TRBV7-9 and TRBJ2-2): DTGVSQNPRHKITKRGQNVTFRCDPISEHNRLYWYRQTLGQGPEFLTYFQNEAQLEKSRLLSDRFSAERPKGSFSTLEIQRTEQGDSAMYLCANPQGNTGELFFGEGSRLTVL.

The V gene is TRBV28, the J gene TRBJ2-3, with D perhaps TRBD2 (6 bases). Germline V gene sequence: CDR1 MDHEN, CDR2 SYDVKM. The V and J ends lost 6 bases and 1 base respectively, with 11 bases between them. The CDR3 contains 14 residues. The CDR3 is CASRGGRGTDTQYF. In DNA, the CDR3 is TGTGCCAGCAGGGGGGGTCGTGGCACAGATACGCAGTATTTT.

The chain employs TRBV11-2 and TRBJ2-7, with a tentative D call TRBD2 (5 bases). Trimming removed 1 base from V and 7 bases from J, with 14 bases in between. The CDR3 loop spans 14 amino acids. The germline V gene has CDR1 SGHAT and CDR2 FQNNGV. Here the CDR3 reads CASSLAGLLGEQYF. DNA of the CDR3: TGTGCCAGCAGCTTAGCTGGACTTCTCGGGGAGCAGTACTTC. Full variable domain (remainder filled in from reference TRBV11-2 and TRBJ2-7): EAGVAQSPRYKIIEKRQSVAFWCNPISGHATLYWYQQILGQGPKLLIQFQNNGVVDDSQLPKDRFSAERLKGVDSTLKIQPAKLEDSAVYLCASSLAGLLGEQYFGPGTRLTVT.

As DNA, the CDR3 is TGTGCCAGCAGCTCTATGACCGGACTGCTCAATCAGCCCCAGCATTTT. It is translated as CASSSMTGLLNQPQHF. The rearrangement links TRBV7-8 to TRBJ1-5; D not certain. CDR3 length: 16 amino acids. Germline V lookup: CDR1 SGHVS, CDR2 FQNEAQ. Trimming took 4 bases from V and 3 from J, leaving 16 bases between them.

The chain combines TRBV7-2 with TRBJ1-2; D gene unclear. Per germline, CDR1 SGHTA and CDR2 FQGNSA. The CDR3 runs to 16 residues. Trimming took 5 bases from V and 1 from J, leaving 17 bases between them. The CDR3 DNA sequence: TGTGCCAGCAGCCCCCTGGTGGCCGTCGTTAACTATGGCTACACCTTC. Its protein product is CASSPLVAVVNYGYTF.

The chain employs TRBV5-1 and TRBJ1-2, with D tentatively TRBD1 (5 bases). Germline CDR1 and CDR2: SGHRS and YFSETQ. Trimming shortened V by 0 bases and J by 7 bases, and 13 bases separated the two germline ends. CDR3 size: 14 residues. CDR3: CASSLEGSYSGYTF. The CDR3 DNA follows: TGCGCCAGCAGCTTGGAGGGGTCCTATAGTGGCTACACCTTC.

J is TRBJ2-7 and V is TRBV5-1; a possible D gene is TRBD2 (5 bases). The V gene lost 4 bases and the J gene lost 3 bases, with 11 bases spanning the gap. There are 13 residues in the CDR3. Germline CDR1 SGHRS, CDR2 YFSETQ. DNA for the CDR3: TGCGCCAGCAGCCCGGACTTATTCTACGAGCAGTACTTC. This gives the protein CASSPDLFYEQYF.

The chain uses TRBV24-1 and TRBJ2-5, with D tentatively TRBD2 (5 bases). The ends were cut back, 4 bases at V and 5 bases at J, with 10 bases in the middle. This CDR3 comprises 13 residues. Germline assignment: CDR1 KGHDR and CDR2 SFDVKD. As DNA, the CDR3 is TGTGCCACCAGTGAGGCGGGTGGCGAGACCCAGTACTTC. Protein: CATSEAGGETQYF.

This clone was detected once. This chain uses TRBV3-1 (or the pseudogene TRBV3-2) with TRBJ2-3, with D possibly being TRBD1 (5 bases). V was trimmed by 4 bases and J by 6 bases, leaving 17 bases between them. Germline loops: CDR1 LGHDT, CDR2 YNNKEL (reference sequence). This CDR3 region has 15 residues. The CDR3 region is CASSPHGGSGDTQYF. CDR3 nucleotide sequence: TGTGCCAGCAGCCCGCACGGCGGTTCAGGGGATACGCAGTATTTT.

The chain carries TRBV9 and TRBJ1-6, with 11 bases that match TRBD1. Germline values: CDR1 SGDLS, CDR2 YYNGEE. The CDR3 is 17 residues long. With V trimmed by 2 bases and J by 3 bases, 4 bases remained unmatched. CDR3 bases: TGTGCCAGCAGCGTGACCGGGACAGGGGGCTATAATTCACCCCTCCACTTT. It yields the protein CASSVTGTGGYNSPLHF.

The chain is built from TRBV7-9 and TRBJ1-5, with TRBD1 identical over 7 bases. Germline trimming cut 5 bases from V and 6 bases from J; bases unmatched to any gene: 4. From germline, CDR1 is SEHNR and CDR2 FQNEAQ (reference sequence). The CDR3 has 13 amino acids. The CDR3 DNA is TGTGCCAGCAGCGCGACAGGGATTCAGCCCCAGCATTTT. The encoded protein is CASSATGIQPQHF.

The V gene is TRBV14, the J gene TRBJ2-7, with 7 bases that match TRBD1. Per the germline V gene, CDR1 is SGHDN and CDR2 is FVKESK. The J segment lost 2 bases and the V segment lost 2 bases, leaving 3 bases of the junction unmatched. The CDR3 runs 14 residues. CDR3 DNA: TGTGCCAGCAGCCAATATACAGGGGCCTACGAGCAGTACTTC. This gives the protein CASSQYTGAYEQYF.

The chain employs TRBV10-3 and TRBJ2-3, with 8 bases lining up with TRBD1. V dropped 4 bases and J dropped 5; count of bases not matched to a gene: 5. The CDR3 totals 14 residues. Germline CDR1 ENHRY, CDR2 SYGVKD. In nucleotides, the CDR3 is TGTGCCATCAGTGTGGACAGGGTAGGAGATACGCAGTATTTT. It translates to CAISVDRVGDTQYF.

The chain employs TRBV19 and TRBJ1-2, with a weak D call TRBD1 (5 bases). The CDR3 runs to 14 residues. V lost 7 bases to trimming and J lost 0 bases, with 12 bases between them. The germline gives CDR1 LNHDA, CDR2 SQIVND (reference sequence). In nucleotides, the CDR3 is TGTGCCAGTACCCCGGAAGGGGCTAACTATGGCTACACCTTC. Encoded protein: CASTPEGANYGYTF.

The chain is built from TRBV29-1 and TRBJ2-2; the match to TRBD1 covers 9 bases. Germline loops: CDR1 SQVTM, CDR2 ANQGSEA. The CDR3 spans 13 residues. V shed 4 bases, J shed 3 bases, and the junction held 0 bases outside the gene matches. The CDR3 DNA sequence: TGCAGCGTTGGGACAGGGGACACCGGGGAGCTGTTTTTT. It is translated as CSVGTGDTGELFF.

The V and J genes are TRBV11-2 and TRBJ2-7; TRBD2 is a possible D gene (6 bases). With 1 base removed from V and 3 bases from J, the gap between germline ends came to 10 bases. This CDR3 has 14 residues. Germline V CDR1 and CDR2: SGHAT, FQNNGV. In DNA form, the CDR3 reads TGTGCCAGCAGCTTAGGGGGGGTGTTCTACGAGCAGTACTTC. Residues: CASSLGGVFYEQYF.

J is TRBJ2-7 and V is TRBV18; 9 bases agree with TRBD1. V trimming: 6 bases; J trimming: 3 bases; junction bases outside the gene matches: 15. Germline-derived CDR1 and CDR2 are KGHSH and LQKENI. CDR3 size: 17 residues. CDR3 DNA sequence: TGTGCCAGCTCCGACCGGGACAGGGTAGCGCAGGACTACGAGCAGTACTTC. Residues: CASSDRDRVAQDYEQYF.

V is TRBV9 and J is TRBJ2-7; D perhaps matches TRBD1 (5 bases). The CDR3 runs to 13 residues. Germline values: CDR1 SGDLS, CDR2 YYNGEE. V gave up 7 bases and J gave up 6 bases, with 17 bases separating them. The DNA of the CDR3 is TGTGCCAGCGGGGCAGGGTTATCTGGCGAGCAGTACTTC. It encodes CASGAGLSGEQYF.

The chain employs TRBV5-1 and TRBJ2-5; 7 bases match TRBD2. The CDR3 runs 16 residues. Germline V gene sequence: CDR1 SGHRS, CDR2 YFSETQ. V was pared by 3 bases and J by 4 bases, with 12 bases of the junction left unmatched. CDR3 in amino acids: CASSSVSTAGVETQYF. CDR3 bases: TGCGCCAGCAGCTCGGTTTCTACGGCGGGAGTAGAGACCCAGTACTTC.

The rearrangement links TRBV12-3 or TRBV12-4 to TRBJ1-5; D is uncertain. The ends were cut back, 6 bases at V and 5 bases at J, with 11 bases in the middle. This CDR3 spans 13 amino acids. The CDR3 nucleotides are TGTGCCAGCAGCTCAAAACGGGATCAGCCCCAGCATTTT. Protein sequence: CASSSKRDQPQHF.

This clone appeared a single time. This chain links TRBV28 with TRBJ1-6; 9 bases are shared with TRBD1. This CDR3 has 14 amino acids. CDR1 is MDHEN, CDR2 SYDVKM, per germline. V dropped 3 bases and J dropped 10; count of bases not matched to a gene: 4. The CDR3 reads CASSFRDRASPLHF. Here the CDR3 DNA reads TGTGCCAGCAGTTTCCGGGACAGGGCCTCACCCCTCCACTTT. Full variable domain (remainder filled in from reference TRBV28 and TRBJ1-6): DVKVTQSSRYLVKRTGEKVFLECVQDMDHENMFWYRQDPGLGLRLIYFSYDVKMKEKGDIPEGYSVSREKKERFSLILESASTNQTSMYLCASSFRDRASPLHFGNGTRLTVT.

The J gene is TRBJ1-2, the V gene TRBV9; perhaps TRBD1 as D (5 bases). Germline V gene lookup returns CDR1 SGDLS and CDR2 YYNGEE. This CDR3 spans 13 amino acids. Trimming removed 7 bases from V and 8 bases from J, with 18 bases in between. This CDR3 reads CASHPAGRDGYTF. The CDR3 region has the DNA TGTGCCAGCCACCCCGCAGGGCGGGACGGCTACACCTTC.

This rearrangement joins TRBV28 to TRBJ2-7; 7 bases align to TRBD2. Germline V gives CDR1 MDHEN, CDR2 SYDVKM. This CDR3 region has 16 residues. The ends lost 3 bases at V and 3 bases at J; junction bases unmatched: 11. The CDR3 loop reads CASSFPRGREGYEQYF. The DNA for the CDR3 is TGTGCCAGCAGTTTCCCCCGGGGGAGGGAGGGCTACGAGCAGTACTTC.

This clone was counted once. The chain carries TRBV6-2 or TRBV6-3 and TRBJ1-1; no clear D gene. V dropped 0 bases and J dropped 11 bases, with 13 bases sitting between them. CDR3 length: 13 amino acids. Germline values: CDR1 MNHEY, CDR2 SVGEGT. The CDR3 reads CASSYSRTSNAFF. The CDR3 DNA reads TGTGCCAGCAGTTACTCGAGAACGAGTAACGCTTTCTTT.

The chain has TRBV27 and TRBJ1-1, with 12 bases lining up with TRBD1. The CDR3 contains 15 residues. Losses at the gene ends were 8 bases for V and 4 bases for J; bases not matched to a gene: 8. Per the germline V gene, CDR1 is MNHEY and CDR2 is SMNVEV (reference sequence). Here the CDR3 reads CASRGQGALVTEAFF. In DNA, the CDR3 is TGTGCCAGCCGGGGACAGGGGGCGTTGGTCACTGAAGCTTTCTTT.